This T cell receptor beta chain is drawn from a study of T cell repertoires in cytomegalovirus infection. Across the study: In public TCR beta signatures, there were indications of both CMV infection and matching HLA type.

Remarks on this clonotype: The antigen is undetermined.

Study-wide results and caveats: Clonotypes of TCR beta that were HLA-C-restricted and CMV-specific dominated the ex vivo response.

TCRdb redid the calling of the reads with MiXCR, one entry per CDR3 protein. The sample includes approximately 700,000 distinct CDR3 sequences, 35% to 45% of them seen just once. Trimming left V 0 bases short and J 0 bases short, with 7 bases between. The CDR3 totals 14 residues. Germline CDR1 and CDR2: SGHRS and YFSETQ. The sample comprised PBMCs. The J gene is TRBJ2-7, the V gene TRBV5-1; D unclear. This TCR derives from a human donor in good health (CMV status not recorded). Some clones in this sample may be carry-over from other donors' samples. CDR3: CASSLDGYSYEQYF. The CDR3 bases are TGCGCCAGCAGCTTGGACGGCTACTCCTACGAGCAGTACTTC.